The 32 T cell receptor beta chains below were found in one sample sequenced in a study of control samples from healthy donors and cancer patients. Assay: immunoSEQ multiplex PCR; the TCRdb copy retains only in-frame clones and omits some. The sample yields 95,000 to 130,000 clones, 85% to 90% seen once. Sample: PBMCs. These receptor sequences come from a woman between 50 and 59 years old with colorectal cancer.

This clone was seen more than once but under ten times. The CDR3 DNA reads as TGTGCCATCAGCGTCGGTAGCAATCAGCCCCAGCATTTT. This encodes CAISVGSNQPQHF. The chain employs TRBV10-3 and TRBJ1-5; the D is unclear. Germline CDR1 reads ENHRY; CDR2 reads SYGVKD. V was trimmed by 6 bases and J by 0 bases, leaving 6 bases between them. The CDR3 spans 13 residues.

This clone occurred a few times. The chain is built from TRBV5-1 and TRBJ2-2, with 9 nucleotides matching TRBD2. V lost 4 bases and J lost 1; bases outside the gene matches: 2. The CDR3 length is 15 residues. Looked up from germline, CDR1 is SGHRS and CDR2 is YFSETQ. The CDR3 nucleotides read TGCGCCAGCAGCGAAGCGGGAGGGAACACCGGGGAGCTGTTTTTT. It encodes CASSEAGGNTGELFF.

The CDR3 sequence is CASSPGAGEKLFF. The CDR3 DNA follows: TGTGCCAGCTCTCCAGGGGCCGGCGAAAAACTGTTTTTT. The chain couples TRBV27 to TRBJ1-4; the D gene is possibly TRBD1 (6 bases). The length of the CDR3 is 13 residues. Germline-derived CDR1 and CDR2 are MNHEY and SMNVEV (reference sequence). V dropped 8 bases and J dropped 8 bases, with 15 bases sitting between them.

This clone was picked up a small number of times. CDR3 sequence: CASSAKASGSVYNEQFF. Here the CDR3 DNA reads TGTGCCAGCAGTGCCAAAGCTAGCGGGAGTGTCTACAATGAGCAGTTCTTC. V and J are TRBV6-4 and TRBJ2-1; 10 positions agree with TRBD2. After removal of 4 bases from V and 3 bases from J, the junction contained 9 bases not matched to a gene. In germline, CDR1 is MRHNA, CDR2 SNTAGT. The CDR3 is 17 amino acids.

The J gene is TRBJ1-1, the V gene TRBV10-1, with D tentatively TRBD1 (5 bases). Germline assignment: CDR1 WNHNN and CDR2 SYGVQD (reference sequence). This CDR3 has 12 amino acids. V lost 6 bases to trimming and J lost 10 bases, with 15 bases between them. This CDR3 reads CASSQQGFGAFF. The CDR3 region has the DNA TGCGCCAGCAGCCAGCAGGGTTTTGGAGCTTTCTTT.

This CDR3 reads CASSNLGTGRLAGEQYF. CDR3 sequence (DNA): TGTGCCAGTAGTAACCTCGGGACAGGACGACTGGCGGGTGAGCAGTACTTC. The chain joins TRBV19 to TRBJ2-7; 8 positions match TRBD1. Germline trimming cut 4 bases from V and 7 bases from J; bases unmatched to any gene: 18. Germline lookup yields CDR1 LNHDA and CDR2 SQIVND (reference sequence). The CDR3 sequence is 17 residues long.

This clone was counted once. The chain combines TRBV3-1 (or the pseudogene TRBV3-2) with TRBJ1-2; 9 nucleotides line up with TRBD1. Per germline, CDR1 LGHDT and CDR2 YNNKEL (reference sequence). CDR3 size: 14 residues. The junction had 2 bases not matched to a gene; V was cut back by 3 bases and J by 3 bases. The CDR3 bases are TGTGCCAGCAGCCAGGGGGACAGGGACTATGGCTACACCTTC. It codes for CASSQGDRDYGYTF.

Only a few counts were recorded for this clone. The chain uses TRBV6-5 and TRBJ2-1; a weak D match, TRBD2 (5 bases). With 4 bases removed from V and 8 bases from J, the gap between germline ends came to 15 bases. The germline V gene has CDR1 MNHEY and CDR2 SVGAGI. This CDR3 is 14 amino acids long. For the CDR3, the DNA is TGTGCCAGCAGTTTGGGGAGCGGAAACTATGAGCAGTTCTTC. Its translation is CASSLGSGNYEQFF.

The chain links TRBV18 to TRBJ1-5; maybe TRBD1 (5 bases). Trimming stripped 1 base from V and 6 bases from J, with 13 bases between. The CDR3 totals 15 residues. Germline V gene lookup returns CDR1 KGHSH and CDR2 LQKENI. This CDR3 reads CASSPRRDRGQPQHF. Here the CDR3 DNA reads TGTGCCAGCTCACCACGACGGGACCGAGGTCAGCCCCAGCATTTT.

CDR3 nucleotides: TGCGCCAGCAGCTCTCAGACATACACTGAAGCTTTCTTT. It is translated as CASSSQTYTEAFF. The chain joins TRBV5-1 to TRBJ1-1; D ambiguous. CDR1 is SGHRS, CDR2 YFSETQ, per germline. The CDR3 has 13 residues. Trimming took 3 bases from V and 3 from J, leaving 9 bases between them.

This chain connects TRBV5-1 to TRBJ2-1; 14 positions match TRBD2. Unmatched junction bases numbered 14, after V lost 3 bases and J lost 3 bases. This CDR3 is 20 amino acids long. Germline V gene lookup returns CDR1 SGHRS and CDR2 YFSETQ. Written as DNA, the CDR3 is TGCGCCAGCAGCTCAAATCCTGCCGGGACTAGCGGGGGCCTCTACAATGAGCAGTTCTTC. This gives the protein CASSSNPAGTSGGLYNEQFF. The complete variable domain, with remaining parts taken from reference TRBV5-1 and TRBJ2-1, reads KAGVTQTPRYLIKTRGQQVTLSCSPISGHRSVSWYQQTPGQGLQFLFEYFSETQRNKGNFPGRFSGRQFSNSRSEMNVSTLELGDSALYLCASSSNPAGTSGGLYNEQFFGPGTRLTVL.

The rearrangement links TRBV19 to TRBJ2-6; 11 bases line up with TRBD1. CDR1 LNHDA and CDR2 SQIVND come from the germline V gene (reference sequence). Unmatched junction bases numbered 12, after V lost 7 bases and J lost 1 base. The CDR3 is 19 amino acids. CDR3 nucleotide sequence: TGTGCCAGTACCCTCATCCTGGGACAGGGGGAATCTGGGGCCAACGTCCTGACTTTC. Residues: CASTLILGQGESGANVLTF. Together with reference TRBV19 and TRBJ2-6, the CDR3 gives the full variable domain: DGGITQSPKYLFRKEGQNVTLSCEQNLNHDAMYWYRQDPGQGLRLIYYSQIVNDFQKGDIAEGYSVSREKKESFPLTVTSAQKNPTAFYLCASTLILGQGESGANVLTFGAGSRLTVL.

The chain joins TRBV9 to TRBJ1-1; D is ambiguous. The CDR3 runs to 15 residues. V lost 1 base to trimming and J lost 0 bases, with 10 bases between them. The germline V gene encodes CDR1 SGDLS and CDR2 YYNGEE. Here the CDR3 reads CASSVLNGLNTEAFF. The DNA of the CDR3 is TGTGCCAGCAGCGTATTGAACGGATTGAACACTGAAGCTTTCTTT.

The chain has TRBV28 and TRBJ1-1; maybe TRBD1 (6 bases). The germline CDR1 and CDR2 sequences are MDHEN and SYDVKM. The CDR3 length is 14 residues. Trimming took off 5 bases at V and 1 base at J, with 11 bases between the two ends. Written as DNA, the CDR3 is TGTGCCAGCAGTGCCCACAGGGAGAACACTGAAGCTTTCTTT. It translates to CASSAHRENTEAFF.

The chain is built from TRBV5-1 and TRBJ2-7; no clear D gene. The CDR3 is 12 amino acids. Germline CDR1 reads SGHRS; CDR2 reads YFSETQ. V lost 0 bases and J lost 4, with 5 bases in between. The CDR3 region has the DNA TGCGCCAGCAGCTTGGAGGGATACGAGCAGTACTTC. Its translation: CASSLEGYEQYF.

For the CDR3, the DNA is TGTGCCAGCAGCTTAGTGGGCAATGAGCAGTTCTTC. Translation gives CASSLVGNEQFF. J is TRBJ2-1 and V is TRBV7-9; D gene unclear. Germline CDR1 reads SEHNR; CDR2 reads FQNEAQ (reference sequence). The CDR3 is 12 amino acids. Between the trimmed V and J ends, which lost 1 base and 6 bases, there was a span of 4 bases.

The CDR3 region is CASSVSGGLSEKLFF. The CDR3 DNA reads as TGTGCCAGCAGCGTATCAGGGGGCCTCAGTGAAAAACTGTTTTTT. This sequence joins TRBV9 and TRBJ1-4, with 8 bases aligning to TRBD1. With 1 base clipped from V and 7 bases from J, the junction kept 6 bases outside the gene matches. Germline CDR1 is SGDLS and CDR2 is YYNGEE. The CDR3 loop spans 15 amino acids.

This chain links TRBV5-6 with TRBJ1-3; no clear D. This CDR3 has 15 residues. Deletions cut 3 bases from V and 2 bases from J, with 12 bases between. Germline assignment: CDR1 SGHDT and CDR2 YYEEEE. This CDR3 reads CASSYNLVPGNTIYF. DNA of the CDR3: TGTGCCAGCAGCTATAATCTCGTCCCTGGAAACACCATATATTTT.

The J gene is TRBJ2-4, the V gene TRBV5-1; 7 nucleotides match TRBD1. Trimming cost V 0 bases and J 7 bases; bases outside gene matches: 10. CDR1 and CDR2 from the germline V gene are SGHRS and YFSETQ. This CDR3 has 16 residues. The CDR3 bases are TGCGCCAGCAGCTTGGCCCCGACGACAGGGTGGAACATTCAGTACTTC. Its protein is CASSLAPTTGWNIQYF.

This clone was found a few times. The rearrangement links TRBV12-3 or TRBV12-4 to TRBJ1-1, with D unresolved. V gave up 1 base and J gave up 5 bases, with 8 bases separating them. The CDR3 totals 13 residues. The CDR3 reads CASSLDTVTEAFF. As DNA, the CDR3 is TGTGCCAGCAGTTTAGATACTGTTACTGAAGCTTTCTTT.

The J gene is TRBJ1-6, the V gene TRBV30, with 8 bases identical to TRBD1. This CDR3 comprises 14 residues. The V and J ends lost 3 bases and 8 bases, in that order; junction bases with no gene match: 6. Germline V CDR1 and CDR2: GTSNPN, SVGIG (reference sequence). CDR3 DNA: TGTGCCTGGAGCCCAGGGGGCATGGATTCACCCCTCCACTTT. Translated, it gives CAWSPGGMDSPLHF. Full variable domain (missing parts from reference TRBV30 and TRBJ1-6): SQTIHQWPATLVQPVGSPLSLECTVEGTSNPNLYWYRQAAGRGLQLLFYSVGIGQISSEVPQNLSASRPQDRQFILSSKKLLLSDSGFYLCAWSPGGMDSPLHFGNGTRLTVT.

The CDR3 loop reads CSVEDADRNYGYTF. The CDR3 DNA is TGCAGCGTTGAAGATGCGGACCGTAACTATGGCTACACCTTC. The rearrangement joins TRBV29-1 to TRBJ1-2; D unclear. The CDR3 sequence is 14 residues long. Per germline, CDR1 SQVTM and CDR2 ANQGSEA. The V end was cut by 0 bases, the J end by 1 base, with 9 bases between.

To note about this clone: This sample includes further DNA sequences coding for the same CDR3. This chain links TRBV5-1 with TRBJ2-7; D is possibly TRBD2 (6 bases). Germline assignment: CDR1 SGHRS and CDR2 YFSETQ. V lost 1 base, J lost 0 bases, and 11 bases lay in between. CDR3 length: 15 amino acids. CDR3 in amino acids: CASSLNGGSSYEQYF. CDR3 bases: TGCGCCAGCAGCTTGAATGGGGGGAGCTCCTACGAGCAGTACTTC.

The chain employs TRBV5-4 and TRBJ1-2, with no clear D. Trimming took off 4 bases at V and 3 bases at J, with 16 bases between the two ends. This CDR3 is 15 amino acids long. Per germline, CDR1 SGHNT and CDR2 YYREEE (reference sequence). The chain's CDR3 is CASSPPPREDYGYTF. The CDR3 DNA reads as TGTGCCAGCAGCCCGCCACCGCGGGAGGACTATGGCTACACCTTC.

The chain uses TRBV25-1 and TRBJ2-7; 8 bases agree with TRBD1. The V gene's germline CDR1 is MGHDK and CDR2 SYGVNS. CDR3 size: 16 residues. V trimming: 4 bases; J trimming: 1 base; junction bases outside the gene matches: 9. The DNA for the CDR3 is TGTGCCAGCAGTGGACCCGGGACAGGAGTTTCCTACGAGCAGTACTTC. Encoded protein: CASSGPGTGVSYEQYF.

This chain uses TRBV5-4 with TRBJ1-2, with 8 bases aligning to TRBD1. CDR3 size: 14 residues. The trim removed 4 bases at V and 4 bases at J, leaving 6 bases unmatched. Germline assignment: CDR1 SGHNT and CDR2 YYREEE (reference sequence). The CDR3 nucleotides read TGTGCCAGCAGCCTAGGGGACAGGCTCTATGGCTACACCTTC. Translated, it gives CASSLGDRLYGYTF.

The chain uses TRBV9 and TRBJ1-3; possibly TRBD1 for D (5 bases). Trimming took off 0 bases at V and 4 bases at J, with 14 bases between the two ends. Germline-derived CDR1 and CDR2 are SGDLS and YYNGEE. This CDR3 region has 16 residues. CDR3 region: CASSVVEGLPGNTIYF. CDR3 sequence (DNA): TGTGCCAGCAGCGTAGTGGAGGGGTTGCCGGGAAACACCATATATTTT.

The V and J genes are TRBV7-3 and TRBJ2-3, with a weak D call TRBD2 (5 bases). This CDR3 spans 17 amino acids. V was clipped by 1 base and J by 1 base, with 15 bases between them. CDR1 and CDR2 (germline): SGHTA, FQGTGA. CDR3 residues: CASSLSGPTGGTDTQYF. The CDR3 bases are TGTGCCAGCAGCTTAAGCGGCCCCACCGGGGGCACAGATACGCAGTATTTT.

There are a few counts of this clone. J is TRBJ2-2 and V is TRBV18; D may correspond to TRBD1 or TRBD2 (5 bases each). Per the germline V gene, CDR1 is KGHSH and CDR2 is LQKENI. The CDR3 has 15 residues. Trimming shortened V by 2 bases and J by 4 bases, and 11 bases separated the two germline ends. The CDR3 coding sequence is TGTGCCAGCTCACCAACAACGGGACGCACCGGGGAGCTGTTTTTT. This translates into CASSPTTGRTGELFF.

This chain uses TRBV5-1 with TRBJ2-7; a weak D match, TRBD2 (7 bases). V lost 0 bases to trimming and J lost 0 bases, with 13 bases between them. The CDR3 is made up of 16 amino acids. Germline CDR1 SGHRS, CDR2 YFSETQ. This CDR3 reads CASSLAGGPSSYEQYF. CDR3 coding DNA: TGCGCCAGCAGCTTGGCCGGGGGGCCGAGCTCCTACGAGCAGTACTTC.

V usage is TRBV29-1 and J usage is TRBJ2-5; 8 positions agree with TRBD1. CDR3 length: 18 residues. CDR1 and CDR2 from the germline V gene are SQVTM and ANQGSEA. The V and J ends lost 0 bases and 4 bases, in that order; junction bases with no gene match: 16. The CDR3 region is CSVEDLTRQGTVGETQYF. DNA for the CDR3: TGCAGCGTTGAAGATCTGACGCGACAGGGGACTGTCGGAGAGACCCAGTACTTC.

The J gene is TRBJ2-1, the V gene TRBV27, with D maybe TRBD2 (5 bases). V was trimmed by 8 bases and J by 4 bases, leaving 21 bases between them. The CDR3 spans 16 residues. Germline assignment: CDR1 MNHEY and CDR2 SMNVEV (reference sequence). The CDR3 spells CASRAGRKSRYNEQFF. CDR3 DNA: TGTGCCAGCCGCGCGGGTCGTAAGAGTCGATACAATGAGCAGTTCTTC.